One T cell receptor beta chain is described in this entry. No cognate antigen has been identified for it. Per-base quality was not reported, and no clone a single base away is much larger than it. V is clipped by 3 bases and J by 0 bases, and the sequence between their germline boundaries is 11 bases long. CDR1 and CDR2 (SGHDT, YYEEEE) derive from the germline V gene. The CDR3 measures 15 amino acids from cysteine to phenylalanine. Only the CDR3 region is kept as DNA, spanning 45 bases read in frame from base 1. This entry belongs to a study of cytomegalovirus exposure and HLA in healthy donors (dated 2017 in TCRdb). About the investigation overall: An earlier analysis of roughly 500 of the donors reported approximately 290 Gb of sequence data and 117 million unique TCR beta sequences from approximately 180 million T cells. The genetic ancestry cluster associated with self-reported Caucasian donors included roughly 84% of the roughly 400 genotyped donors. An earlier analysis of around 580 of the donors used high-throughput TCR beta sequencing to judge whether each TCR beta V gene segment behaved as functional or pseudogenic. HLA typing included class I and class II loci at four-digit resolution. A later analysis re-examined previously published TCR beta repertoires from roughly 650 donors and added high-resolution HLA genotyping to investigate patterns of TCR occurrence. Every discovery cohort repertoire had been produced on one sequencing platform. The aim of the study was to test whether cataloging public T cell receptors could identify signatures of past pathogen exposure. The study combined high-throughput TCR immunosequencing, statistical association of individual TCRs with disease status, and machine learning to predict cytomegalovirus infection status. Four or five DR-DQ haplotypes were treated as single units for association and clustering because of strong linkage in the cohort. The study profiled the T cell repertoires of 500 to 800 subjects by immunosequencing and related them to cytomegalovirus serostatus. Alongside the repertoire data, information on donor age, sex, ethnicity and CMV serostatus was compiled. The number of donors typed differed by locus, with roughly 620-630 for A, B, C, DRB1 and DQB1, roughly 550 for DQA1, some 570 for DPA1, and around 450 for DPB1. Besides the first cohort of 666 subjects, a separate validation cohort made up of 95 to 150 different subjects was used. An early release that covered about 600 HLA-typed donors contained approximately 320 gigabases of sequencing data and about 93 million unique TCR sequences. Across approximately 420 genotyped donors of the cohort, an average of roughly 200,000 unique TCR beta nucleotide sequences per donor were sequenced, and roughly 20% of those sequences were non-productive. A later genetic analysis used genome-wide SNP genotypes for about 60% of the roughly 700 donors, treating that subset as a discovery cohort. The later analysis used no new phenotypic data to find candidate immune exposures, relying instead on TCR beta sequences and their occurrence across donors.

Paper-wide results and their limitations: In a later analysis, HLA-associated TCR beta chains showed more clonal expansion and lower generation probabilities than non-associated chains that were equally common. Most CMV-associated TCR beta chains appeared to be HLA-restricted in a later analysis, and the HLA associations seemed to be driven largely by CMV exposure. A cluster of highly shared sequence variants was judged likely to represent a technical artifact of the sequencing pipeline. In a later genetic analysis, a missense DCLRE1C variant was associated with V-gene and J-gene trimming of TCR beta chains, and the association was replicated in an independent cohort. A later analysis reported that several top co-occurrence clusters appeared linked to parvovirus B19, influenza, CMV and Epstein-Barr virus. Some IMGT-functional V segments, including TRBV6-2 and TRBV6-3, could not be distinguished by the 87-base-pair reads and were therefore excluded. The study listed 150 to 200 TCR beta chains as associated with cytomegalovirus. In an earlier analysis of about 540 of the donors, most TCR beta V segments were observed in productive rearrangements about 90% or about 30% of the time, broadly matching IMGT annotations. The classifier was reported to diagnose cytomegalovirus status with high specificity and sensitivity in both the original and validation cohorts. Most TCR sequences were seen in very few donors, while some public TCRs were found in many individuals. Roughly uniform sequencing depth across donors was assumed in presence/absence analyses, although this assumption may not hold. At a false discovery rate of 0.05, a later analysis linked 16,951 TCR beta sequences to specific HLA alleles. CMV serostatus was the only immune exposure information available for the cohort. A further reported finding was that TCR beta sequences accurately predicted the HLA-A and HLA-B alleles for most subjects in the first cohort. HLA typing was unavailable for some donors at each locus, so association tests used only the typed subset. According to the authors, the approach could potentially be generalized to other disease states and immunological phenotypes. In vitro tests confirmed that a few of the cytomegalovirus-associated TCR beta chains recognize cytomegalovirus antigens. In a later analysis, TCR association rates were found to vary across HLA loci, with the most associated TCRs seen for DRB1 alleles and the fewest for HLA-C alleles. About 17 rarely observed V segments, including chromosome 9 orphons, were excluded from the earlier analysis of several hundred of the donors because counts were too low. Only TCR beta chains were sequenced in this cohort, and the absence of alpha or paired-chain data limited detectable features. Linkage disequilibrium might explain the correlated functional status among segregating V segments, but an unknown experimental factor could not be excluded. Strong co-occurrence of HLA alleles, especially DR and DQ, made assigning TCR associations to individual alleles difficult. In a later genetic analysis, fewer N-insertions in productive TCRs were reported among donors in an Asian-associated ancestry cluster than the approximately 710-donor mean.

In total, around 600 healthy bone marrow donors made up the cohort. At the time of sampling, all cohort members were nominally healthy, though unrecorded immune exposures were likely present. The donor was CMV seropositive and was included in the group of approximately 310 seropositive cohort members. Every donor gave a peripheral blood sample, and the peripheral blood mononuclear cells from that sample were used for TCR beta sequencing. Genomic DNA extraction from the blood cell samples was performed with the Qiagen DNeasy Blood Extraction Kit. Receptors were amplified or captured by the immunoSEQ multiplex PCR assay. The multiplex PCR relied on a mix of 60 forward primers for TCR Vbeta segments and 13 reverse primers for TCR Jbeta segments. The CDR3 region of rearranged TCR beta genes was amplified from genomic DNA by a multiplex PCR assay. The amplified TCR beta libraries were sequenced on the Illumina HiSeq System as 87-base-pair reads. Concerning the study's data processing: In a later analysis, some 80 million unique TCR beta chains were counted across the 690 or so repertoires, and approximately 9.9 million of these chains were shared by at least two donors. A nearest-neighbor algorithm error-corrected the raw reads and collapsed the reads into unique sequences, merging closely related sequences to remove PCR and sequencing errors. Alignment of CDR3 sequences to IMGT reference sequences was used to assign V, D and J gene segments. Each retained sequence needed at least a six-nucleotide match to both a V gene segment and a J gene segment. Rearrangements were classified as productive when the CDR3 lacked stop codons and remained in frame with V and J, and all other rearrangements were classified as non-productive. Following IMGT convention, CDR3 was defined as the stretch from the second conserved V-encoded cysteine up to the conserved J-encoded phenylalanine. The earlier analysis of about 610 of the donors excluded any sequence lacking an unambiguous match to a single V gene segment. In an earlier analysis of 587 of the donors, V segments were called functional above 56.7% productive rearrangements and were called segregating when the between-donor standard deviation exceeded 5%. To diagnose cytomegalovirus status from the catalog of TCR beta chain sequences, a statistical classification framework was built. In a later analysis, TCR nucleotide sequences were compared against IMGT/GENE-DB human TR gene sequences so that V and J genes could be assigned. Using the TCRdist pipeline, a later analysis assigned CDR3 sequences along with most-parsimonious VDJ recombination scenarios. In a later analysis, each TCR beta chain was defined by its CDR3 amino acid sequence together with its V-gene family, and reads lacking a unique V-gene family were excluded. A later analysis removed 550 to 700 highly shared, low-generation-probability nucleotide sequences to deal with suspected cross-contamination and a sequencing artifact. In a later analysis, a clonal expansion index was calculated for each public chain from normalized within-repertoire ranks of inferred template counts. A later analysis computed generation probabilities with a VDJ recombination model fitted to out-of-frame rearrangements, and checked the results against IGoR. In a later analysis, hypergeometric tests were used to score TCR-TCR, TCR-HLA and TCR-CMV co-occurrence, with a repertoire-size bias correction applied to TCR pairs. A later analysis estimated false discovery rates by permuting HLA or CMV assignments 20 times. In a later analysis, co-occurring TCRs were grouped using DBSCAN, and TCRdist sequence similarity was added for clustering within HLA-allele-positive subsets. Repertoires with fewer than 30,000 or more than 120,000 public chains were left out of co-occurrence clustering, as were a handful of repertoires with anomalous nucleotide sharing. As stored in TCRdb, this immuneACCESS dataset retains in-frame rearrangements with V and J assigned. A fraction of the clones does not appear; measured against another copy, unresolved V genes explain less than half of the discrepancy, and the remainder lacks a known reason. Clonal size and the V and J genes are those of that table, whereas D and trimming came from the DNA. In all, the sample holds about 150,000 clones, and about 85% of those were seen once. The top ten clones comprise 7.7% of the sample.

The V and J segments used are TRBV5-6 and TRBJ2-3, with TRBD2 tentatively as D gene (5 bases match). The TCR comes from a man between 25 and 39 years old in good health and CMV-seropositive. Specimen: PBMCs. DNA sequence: TGTGCCAGCAGCTCCCTCGGGGTAAGCACAGATACGCAGTATTTT. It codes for CASSSLGVSTDTQYF.